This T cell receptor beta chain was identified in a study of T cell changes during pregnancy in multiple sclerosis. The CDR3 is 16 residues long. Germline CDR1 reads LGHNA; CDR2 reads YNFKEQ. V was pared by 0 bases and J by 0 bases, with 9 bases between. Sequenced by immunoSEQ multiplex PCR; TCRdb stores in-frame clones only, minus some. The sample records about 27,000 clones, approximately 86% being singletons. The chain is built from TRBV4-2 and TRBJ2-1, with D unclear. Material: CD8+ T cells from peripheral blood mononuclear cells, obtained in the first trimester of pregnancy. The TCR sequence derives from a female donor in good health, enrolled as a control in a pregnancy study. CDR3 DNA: TGTGCCAGCAGCCAAGAATCGAGCACCTCCTACAATGAGCAGTTCTTC. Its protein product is CASSQESSTSYNEQFF.